This T cell receptor (beta chain) was documented in a study of graft-versus-host responses after intestinal transplantation. From the graft tissue, intraepithelial and lamina propria lymphocytes were released through processing. Regarding this clone: The antigen is not known.

Study-level points and caveats: Investigators detected GvH clones in recipient marrow, with some emerging earlier in ileum or blood.

The germline CDR1 and CDR2 sequences are SNHLY and FYNNEI. The CDR3 consists of 14 residues. V shed 8 bases and J 1 base; nucleotides not matched to a gene: 7. The data were produced by immunoSEQ multiplex PCR, yet TCRdb's version contains in-frame clones alone and is incomplete. This sample yields approximately 16,000 clones, of which approximately 70% are seen a single time; 23% belongs to the top ten. Material: ileum tissue, obtained around 770 days after intestinal transplantation. The receptor comes from a human patient who received an intestinal transplant, so some T cells may come from the graft donor. The J gene is TRBJ1-1, the V gene TRBV2; 7 nucleotides agree with TRBD1. CDR3 sequence: CASGSRGANTEAFF. Written as DNA, the CDR3 is TGTGCCAGCGGGAGCAGGGGGGCGAACACTGAAGCTTTCTTT.